This T cell receptor beta chain comes out of a study of CD8+CD57+ T cells in acquired aplastic anemia. Study outcomes and limitations: Sharing between patients and controls was observed for over 25 CD8+ CDR3 sequences.

This clonotype was seen many times. Its cognate antigen is unknown. The template used for profiling TCR beta VDJ and CDR3 was genomic DNA. TCRdb passed the reads through MiXCR, listing each CDR3 protein once. The sample holds about 130,000 distinct CDR3 sequences; 40% to 60% are singletons and the top ten take roughly 2.5%. The sequencing sample was made of sorted CD4+, CD8+, or CD8+CD57+ T cells (not recorded which) from PBMCs. This TCR was sampled from a human donor in good health, serving as a control.

As DNA, the CDR3 is TGTGCCAGCAGCACGACTAGCGGGGGGGGTGAGCAGTACTTC. Translated, it gives CASSTTSGGGEQYF. The chain uses TRBV7-2 and TRBJ2-7, with TRBD2 identical over 14 bases. The V segment lost 5 bases and the J segment 7 bases; nucleotides outside the gene matches: 4. Per germline, CDR1 SGHTA and CDR2 FQGNSA. This CDR3 is built from 14 residues.